This TCR beta chain appears in the sequencing data of a study of blood T cell repertoires in COVID-19. Study-wide background: The origin of the acute and convalescent COVID-19 samples was the United States, Italy and Spain. Sources were T cells, B-cell-depleted T cells, or PBMCs; the material itself was cDNA or gDNA.

Germline CDR1 is MRHNA and CDR2 is SNTAGT. Between the trimmed V and J ends, which lost 10 bases and 2 bases, there was a span of 14 bases. The CDR3 totals 13 residues. Assay: immunoSEQ multiplex PCR; the TCRdb copy retains only in-frame clones and omits some. The sample includes about 180,000 clones, approximately 88% of them seen just once. The chain employs TRBV6-4 and TRBJ1-2; D is undetermined. The sample taken for sequencing was peripheral blood. The TCR was taken from a woman aged 25 to 45 with acute or convalescent COVID-19. The DNA for the CDR3 is TGTGCCACCTCAGCCGGGGTGAACTATGGCTACACCTTC. This translates into CATSAGVNYGYTF.